This entry concerns a single T cell receptor (beta chain). The method was immunoSEQ multiplex PCR; TCRdb's version includes in-frame clones alone and lacks a portion of them. The top ten hold about 4.7% of the sample, which has around 17,000 clones, more than 75% seen once. The data are from a study of blood T cell repertoires in COVID-19. Study summary: In each case, the material was cDNA or gDNA derived from T cells, B-cell-depleted T cells, or PBMCs.

The CDR3 covers 15 residues. Trimming cost V 1 base and J 6 bases; bases outside gene matches: 9. Germline V gene lookup returns CDR1 SGHRS and CDR2 YFSETQ. Sequencing input: peripheral blood. This chain uses TRBV5-1 with TRBJ1-2; 7 bases align to TRBD1. This clonotype was obtained from a man in his 60s with active COVID-19. The CDR3 sequence is CASSLTGASMDGYTF. Here the CDR3 DNA reads TGCGCCAGCAGCTTGACAGGGGCTTCTATGGATGGCTACACCTTC.